This T cell receptor (beta chain) was obtained from a study of vaccination effects on CD4 cells after COVID-19. Study at large: Samples collected post-vaccine were obtained a median of 72 days after the second dose.

About this clone: Its specificity is not known.

Prior to sequencing, the ViraFEST assay stimulated PBMC with viral peptide pools, which expanded the antigen-specific CD4+ T cells. Subsequent to roughly 9 days of culture, CD4+ T cells were isolated. Participants received two doses of either the BNT162b2 or mRNA-1273 vaccine. The method was immunoSEQ multiplex PCR; TCRdb's version includes in-frame clones alone and lacks a portion of them. The profile shows 57,000 or so clones, 73% of them singletons. The CDR3 is made up of 14 amino acids. Germline loops: CDR1 MNHEY, CDR2 SVGAGI. V lost 6 bases, J lost 7 bases, and 9 bases stayed unmatched. Source: CD4+ T cells from PBMCs cultured with HCoV-229E spike peptides, taken after COVID-19 vaccination. The chain couples TRBV6-5 to TRBJ1-1; 9 nucleotides line up with TRBD1. The TCR originated in a human donor who received a COVID-19 vaccine. The CDR3 bases are TGTGCCAGCAGCGGCATGGACAGGGGCTATGAAGCTTTCTTT. This sequence encodes CASSGMDRGYEAFF.